These 20 T cell receptor beta chains came from one sample sequenced in a study of T cells in Graves' hyperthyroidism and ophthalmopathy. The investigators amplified TCR beta CDR3 regions from RNA transcripts. In the first-round RT-PCR of the TCR CDR3, the HTBI primer set was used. Using its own MiXCR run on the multiplex PCR reads, TCRdb lists one record per CDR3 protein. This sample yields about 500,000 distinct CDR3 sequences, of which 17% are seen a single time; 17% belongs to the top ten. The sequenced material came from blood. These receptors were collected from a woman aged 18-30 years with Graves' ophthalmopathy.

The sample holds many counts of this clonotype. The chain links TRBV20-1 to TRBJ2-1, with D maybe TRBD1 (5 bases). This CDR3 has 15 amino acids. V was clipped by 5 bases and J by 0 bases, with 14 bases between them. Germline-derived CDR1 and CDR2 are DFQATT and SNEGSKA (reference sequence). The CDR3 reads CSALTRESSYNEQFF. CDR3 nucleotide sequence: TGCAGTGCTTTGACCAGGGAAAGCTCCTACAATGAGCAGTTCTTC.

This clonotype was found many times. The chain uses TRBV7-9 and TRBJ2-1; possible D gene TRBD2, 5 bases. This CDR3 has 12 residues. Germline assignment: CDR1 SEHNR and CDR2 FQNEAQ (reference sequence). With 3 bases removed from V and 6 bases from J, the gap between germline ends came to 6 bases. The CDR3 spells CASSFGSNEQFF. CDR3 DNA: TGTGCCAGCAGCTTTGGGAGCAATGAGCAGTTCTTC.

This clonotype was picked up a small number of times. One junction end disagrees with the germline gene, perhaps due to a read error. The chain carries TRBV12-3 or TRBV12-4 and TRBJ2-1, with a possible D match to TRBD2 (5 bases). This CDR3 spans 12 amino acids. The CDR3 loop reads CATGSSYNEQFF. In DNA form, the CDR3 reads TGCGCCACGGGGAGCTCCTACAATGAGCAGTTCTTC.

The table lists this clonotype with many counts. J is TRBJ2-7 and V is TRBV7-2; 9 bases agree with TRBD1. The CDR3 is 14 amino acids. V lost 5 bases to trimming and J lost 3 bases; unmatched junction nucleotides: 5. CDR1 SGHTA and CDR2 FQGNSA come from the germline V gene. The CDR3 is CASSPRQGGYEQYF. The CDR3 coding sequence is TGTGCCAGCAGCCCCAGACAGGGGGGCTACGAGCAGTACTTC. The full variable domain, its missing parts supplied by reference TRBV7-2 and TRBJ2-7, is GAGVSQSPSNKVTEKGKDVELRCDPISGHTALYWYRQSLGQGLEFLIYFQGNSAPDKSGLPSDRFSAERTGGSVSTLTIQRTQQEDSAVYLCASSPRQGGYEQYFGPGTRLTVT.

J is TRBJ2-3 and V is TRBV25-1, with 12 bases fitting TRBD1. Germline V gene lookup returns CDR1 MGHDK and CDR2 SYGVNS. V was clipped by 3 bases and J by 4 bases; unmatched bases: 8. This CDR3 is 17 amino acids long. This chain's CDR3 is CASSESSGQGASDTQYF. DNA of the CDR3: TGTGCCAGCAGTGAGTCCTCGGGACAGGGGGCCTCAGATACGCAGTATTTT.

This clonotype came up many times. The chain joins TRBV7-2 to TRBJ2-5; possible D gene TRBD2, 5 bases. Trimming removed 1 base at V and 7 bases at J, with 10 bases between. The CDR3 sequence is 13 residues long. Looked up from germline, CDR1 is SGHTA and CDR2 is FQGNSA. CDR3 coding DNA: TGTGCCAGCAGCTTAGATGGACGGGGGACCCAGTACTTC. This gives the protein CASSLDGRGTQYF.

Of note for this clonotype: A junction boundary mismatches the germline segment, possibly from a read error. V gene TRBV6-1 combines with J gene TRBJ1-3; no clear D. Germline CDR1 MNHNS, CDR2 SASEGT. This CDR3 is built from 14 residues. CDR3: CVSSEGFSGNTIYF. The DNA of the CDR3 is TGTGTCAGCAGTGAAGGGTTCTCTGGAAACACCATATATTTT.

This clonotype was detected a few times. CDR3 coding DNA: TGTGCCATCAGTGAAATTTGGACAGGGGGCGCCGGTGGCTACACCTTC. This encodes CAISEIWTGGAGGYTF. The chain joins TRBV10-3 to TRBJ1-2; 11 bases line up with TRBD1. Germline CDR1 and CDR2: ENHRY and SYGVKD. V was clipped by 3 bases and J by 7 bases; unmatched bases: 10. The CDR3 contains 16 residues.

The J gene is TRBJ2-7, the V gene TRBV10-2; D is unclear. Per the germline V gene, CDR1 is WSHSY and CDR2 is SAAADI. Trimming removed 2 bases at V and 3 bases at J, with 14 bases between. The CDR3 totals 15 residues. This chain's CDR3 is CASSEPIDTYYEQYF. The CDR3 bases are TGCGCCAGCAGTGAGCCGATCGACACCTACTACGAGCAGTACTTC.

The chain employs TRBV5-1 and TRBJ2-1; D remains unclear. The CDR3 consists of 15 residues. The germline gives CDR1 SGHRS, CDR2 YFSETQ. The DNA for the CDR3 is TGCGCACTAAATAGAGGCCTAGTAGGCTGGAGTGAGCAGTTCTTC. It translates to CALNRGLVGWSEQFF.

This clonotype was counted at least ten times. The CDR3 DNA reads TGTGCCAGCAATCAGGGGGCGGGGAACACTGAAGCTTTCTTT. It encodes CASNQGAGNTEAFF. The rearrangement joins TRBV2 to TRBJ1-1; 8 nucleotides match TRBD1. Per germline, CDR1 SNHLY and CDR2 FYNNEI. With 7 bases clipped from V and 1 base from J, the junction kept 5 bases outside the gene matches. There are 14 residues in the CDR3.

This clonotype occurred many times. The V gene is TRBV7-3, the J gene TRBJ2-1; 10 positions match TRBD2. Germline V CDR1 and CDR2: SGHTA, FQGTGA. V lost 4 bases to trimming and J lost 5 bases; unmatched junction nucleotides: 8. This CDR3 is 16 amino acids long. CDR3 in DNA: TGTGCCAGCAGCTCATTAATAGCGGGGGGCGACAATGAGCAGTTCTTC. As protein: CASSSLIAGGDNEQFF. The full variable domain, completed using reference TRBV7-3 and TRBJ2-1, is GAGVSQTPSNKVTEKGKYVELRCDPISGHTALYWYRQSLGQGPEFLIYFQGTGAADDSGLPNDRFFAVRPEGSVSTLKIQRTERGDSAVYLCASSSLIAGGDNEQFFGPGTRLTVL.

This clonotype was counted ten times or more. The CDR3 loop is CASSLDSGRPYNEQFF. For the CDR3, the DNA is TGTGCCAGCAGCTTAGATAGCGGGAGGCCCTACAATGAGCAGTTCTTC. The V and J genes are TRBV7-2 and TRBJ2-1; 10 bases align to TRBD2. The CDR3 runs to 16 residues. Germline lookup yields CDR1 SGHTA and CDR2 FQGNSA. The ends lost 1 base at V and 2 bases at J; junction bases unmatched: 2.

Many counts were recorded for this clonotype. This chain links TRBV11-2 with TRBJ2-3; unclear D gene. The germline V gene has CDR1 SGHAT and CDR2 FQNNGV. Trimming stripped 4 bases from V and 14 bases from J, with 22 bases between. The CDR3 length is 14 residues. The CDR3 DNA sequence: TGTGCCAGCAGCTCCGACATGGGTCCGCGATTAGCGTATTTT. Translation gives CASSSDMGPRLAYF.

This clonotype has just a few counts. This rearrangement joins TRBV14 to TRBJ1-1; D is perhaps TRBD1 (6 bases). Germline CDR1 and CDR2: SGHDN and FVKESK. V lost 8 bases, J lost 0 bases, and 16 bases lay in between. There are 15 residues in the CDR3. The chain's CDR3 is CASCATGIMNTEAFF. CDR3 sequence (DNA): TGTGCCAGCTGCGCCACAGGGATCATGAACACTGAAGCTTTCTTT.

This clonotype has ten or more counts. The chain links TRBV7-2 to TRBJ2-7, with TRBD1 matching 9 bases. Germline CDR1 is SGHTA and CDR2 is FQGNSA. The ends lost 6 bases at V and 3 bases at J; junction bases unmatched: 6. The CDR3 contains 14 residues. As DNA, the CDR3 is TGTGCCAGCAGTGAAGGGACAGGGATCTACGAGCAGTACTTC. It is translated as CASSEGTGIYEQYF.

Regarding this clonotype: Being one base from a much bigger clone, this may be a read error. The chain employs TRBV30 and TRBJ2-4, with 7 bases identical to TRBD1. V dropped 0 bases and J dropped 4; count of bases not matched to a gene: 15. Germline loops: CDR1 GTSNPN, CDR2 SVGIG (reference sequence). CDR3 size: 18 residues. In DNA form, the CDR3 reads TGTGCCTGGAGTGTCCTAACGGTGGAGACAGGGCCAAAAAACATTCAGTACTTC. Translating gives CAWSVLTVETGPKNIQYF.

This clonotype was observed a few times. This sequence joins TRBV20-1 and TRBJ2-7; D perhaps matches TRBD2 (6 bases). CDR3 size: 14 residues. Germline lookup yields CDR1 DFQATT and CDR2 SNEGSKA (reference sequence). V was cut by 6 bases and J by 3 bases, with 18 bases left in between. CDR3 sequence: CSATKPEGSYEQYF. CDR3 nucleotides: TGCAGTGCCACTAAACCGGAGGGAAGCTACGAGCAGTACTTC.

There are many counts of this clonotype. The chain links TRBV27 to TRBJ2-2; 8 bases align to TRBD2. The trim removed 5 bases at V and 4 bases at J, leaving 6 bases unmatched. CDR3 length: 15 amino acids. CDR1 MNHEY and CDR2 SMNVEV come from the germline V gene (reference sequence). The CDR3 region has the DNA TGTGCCAGCAGTCTTAGCGGGGCCCTCACCGGGGAGCTGTTTTTT. Encoded protein: CASSLSGALTGELFF.

This rearrangement joins TRBV28 to TRBJ2-3, with 7 nucleotides matching TRBD2. Germline loops: CDR1 MDHEN, CDR2 SYDVKM. V gave up 8 bases and J gave up 5 bases; unmatched junction bases: 19. This CDR3 contains 17 residues. CDR3 nucleotides: TGTGCCAGCCCACCGGGAGGTGACGGGTCTCACGGAGATACGCAGTATTTT. Residues: CASPPGGDGSHGDTQYF.